This T cell receptor beta chain was sequenced in a study of blood T cell repertoires in COVID-19 (dated by TCRdb to about 2020). Context from the whole study: The collaborator samples originated in the United States, Italy and Spain and spanned the acute and convalescent phases of COVID-19. HLA class I and class II types, where available, came from metadata supplied by the sample provider rather than from assay-based typing. The prospective study material was composed of cDNA or gDNA derived from T cells, B-cell-depleted T cells, or PBMCs. The dataset comprised deeply sampled blood TCRbeta repertoires from subjects exposed to, actively infected with, or recovered from COVID-19. The sample metadata nearly always contained a de-identified subject ID, COVID-19 status, age in years and sex. The repertoires were released in a freely available public database meant as a resource for research on the immune response to SARS-CoV-2. Samples were obtained from the ongoing ImmuneRACE study (first 160 participants) and from over a thousand subjects provided by 6 global collaborators. What the work shows at the level of the full study, not this receptor alone: Clinical and demographic metadata were provided uncurated, with the amount varying by source and participant.

The junction carries 8 bases between V and J, which are trimmed by 1 base and 5 bases respectively. The CDR3, from cysteine to phenylalanine, totals 13 residues. CDR3 DNA is the only sequence kept; it has 39 bases, read in frame from the first base. CDR1 and CDR2 are drawn from the germline V gene: MGHRA, YSYEKL. Participants in the prospective study were aged about 18 to 90 years, lived in 20 to 30 United States geographic areas, and enrolled through a virtual design. Cohort assignment in the prospective study relied on participant-reported clinical history from a screening survey and a study questionnaire. Recovered participants in ImmuneRACE Cohort 3 were defined as having two consecutive negative NP/OP PCR tests, clearance from a healthcare professional, or resolution of symptoms. In the prospective study, mobile phlebotomists collected whole blood, serum and a nasopharyngeal or oropharyngeal swab from each participant. Additional blood draws and questionnaires over an approximately 2-month period could optionally be provided by prospective study participants. Prospective study blood samples were shipped either frozen or at room temperature before DNA extraction.

A word on this clone: Its antigen target is currently unknown. No much larger clonotype is one base removed from it; base qualities were not supplied.

TCRbeta CDR3 regions were amplified from genomic DNA using the immunoSEQ Assay, a bias-controlled multiplex PCR. In the paper's pipeline: Nucleated cell counts per sample were estimated from amplification of reference gene primers within the assay. Sequence reads were collapsed and filtered to measure the absolute abundance of every unique TCRbeta CDR3 rearrangement. For each sample, productive Simpson clonality was calculated as the square root of Simpson's diversity index across productive rearrangements. TCRdb stores this immuneACCESS table with in-frame sequences only. Part of the clones is absent; in the studies checked, under half of the shortfall reflects unresolved V genes, and no reason is known for the rest. That table is the source of V, J and clone size, and D and trimming were worked out from the DNA. The sample includes 200,000 to 300,000 clones, with about 89% observed a single time. The top ten hold 8.8% of the sample.

Sequencing input: PBMCs or T cells enriched from blood (not recorded which). Recombination joined TRBV4-1 with TRBJ2-5; the D gene assignment is ambiguous. This TCR came from a middle-aged man who had recovered from COVID-19. The CDR3 sequence is CASSQGGLETQYF. In nucleotides, the sequence is TGCGCCAGCAGCCAAGGTGGGCTGGAGACCCAGTACTTC.